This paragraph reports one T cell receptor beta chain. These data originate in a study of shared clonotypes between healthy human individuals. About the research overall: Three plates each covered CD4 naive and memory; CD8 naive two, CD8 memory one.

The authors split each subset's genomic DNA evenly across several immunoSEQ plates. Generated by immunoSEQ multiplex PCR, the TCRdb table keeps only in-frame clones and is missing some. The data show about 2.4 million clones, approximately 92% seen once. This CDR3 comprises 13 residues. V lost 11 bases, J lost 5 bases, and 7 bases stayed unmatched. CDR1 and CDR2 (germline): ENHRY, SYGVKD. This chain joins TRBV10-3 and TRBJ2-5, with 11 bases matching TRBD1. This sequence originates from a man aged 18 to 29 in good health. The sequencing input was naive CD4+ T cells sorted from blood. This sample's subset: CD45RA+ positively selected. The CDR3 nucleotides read TGTGCCGTAGGACAGGGGGCCCAGGAGACCCAGTACTTC. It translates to CAVGQGAQETQYF.